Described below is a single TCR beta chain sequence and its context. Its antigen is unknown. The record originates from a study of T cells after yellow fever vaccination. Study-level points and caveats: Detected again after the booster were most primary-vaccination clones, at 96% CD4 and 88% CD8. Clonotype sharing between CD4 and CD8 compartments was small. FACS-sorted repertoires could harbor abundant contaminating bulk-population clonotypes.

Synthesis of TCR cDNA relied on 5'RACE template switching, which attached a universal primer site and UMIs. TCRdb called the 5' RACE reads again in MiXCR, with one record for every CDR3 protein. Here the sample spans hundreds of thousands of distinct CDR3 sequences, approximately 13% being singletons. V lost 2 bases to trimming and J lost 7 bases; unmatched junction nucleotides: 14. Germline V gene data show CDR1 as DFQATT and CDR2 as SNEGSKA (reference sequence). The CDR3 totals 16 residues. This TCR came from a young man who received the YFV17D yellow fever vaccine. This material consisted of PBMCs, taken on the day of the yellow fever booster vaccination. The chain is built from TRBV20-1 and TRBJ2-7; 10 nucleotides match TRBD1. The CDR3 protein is CSARPMQDRGLGEQYF. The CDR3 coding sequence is TGCAGTGCTAGACCCATGCAAGACAGGGGGCTGGGGGAGCAGTACTTC.